One and the same sample provided the 30 T cell receptor beta chains below, sequenced in a study of blood T cell repertoires in COVID-19. Sequencing used immunoSEQ multiplex PCR; TCRdb keeps in-frame clones, though not all of them. The sample has under 110,000 clones, about 70% seen once. Sequenced: peripheral blood. These receptors came from a human donor with acute or convalescent COVID-19. The donor label of this sample is uncertain.

This clone was counted between two and nine times. V usage is TRBV5-6 and J usage is TRBJ2-7; D might be TRBD2 (5 bases). Trimming pared 0 bases from V and 6 bases from J, leaving 10 bases between. This CDR3 has 13 amino acids. Germline V gene lookup returns CDR1 SGHDT and CDR2 YYEEEE. CDR3 residues: CASSLVRGTEQYF. The CDR3 region has the DNA TGTGCCAGCAGCTTGGTACGGGGAACCGAGCAGTACTTC.

The chain combines TRBV6-5 with TRBJ1-5, with 11 positions matching TRBD1. The CDR3 totals 15 residues. Germline CDR1 MNHEY, CDR2 SVGAGI. The J segment lost 5 bases and the V segment lost 5 bases, leaving 5 bases of the junction unmatched. CDR3 sequence (DNA): TGTGCCAGCAGTCCGGGACAGGGGGGCGATCAGCCCCAGCATTTT. Translated, it gives CASSPGQGGDQPQHF.

V and J are TRBV7-6 and TRBJ1-6, with TRBD1 matching 9 bases. The CDR3 runs 17 residues. The ends lost 1 base at V and 10 bases at J; junction bases unmatched: 11. Germline-derived CDR1 and CDR2 are SGHVS and FNYEAQ. The CDR3 sequence is CASSLEIGQGMRSPLHF. CDR3 coding DNA: TGTGCCAGCAGCTTAGAGATAGGACAGGGGATGAGATCACCCCTCCACTTT.

The J gene is TRBJ1-2, the V gene TRBV19; D may be TRBD1 (6 bases). Germline CDR1 is LNHDA and CDR2 is SQIVND (reference sequence). The CDR3 length is 15 residues. V was cut by 7 bases and J by 0 bases, with 15 bases left in between. The CDR3 spells CASKNTGPTNYGYTF. The CDR3 DNA follows: TGTGCCAGTAAAAATACAGGGCCCACTAACTATGGCTACACCTTC.

This clone was seen only once. This sequence joins TRBV11-2 and TRBJ2-1; 8 nucleotides align to TRBD1. Germline-derived CDR1 and CDR2 are SGHAT and FQNNGV. This CDR3 contains 13 residues. V was clipped by 4 bases and J by 9 bases; unmatched bases: 5. The CDR3 loop reads CASSSQGVGEQFF. The CDR3 bases are TGTGCCAGCAGCTCACAGGGGGTGGGTGAGCAGTTCTTC.

This chain joins TRBV18 and TRBJ1-5, with 8 bases fitting TRBD1. The CDR3 loop spans 16 amino acids. The V segment lost 4 bases and the J segment 1 base; nucleotides outside the gene matches: 6. Germline CDR1 and CDR2: KGHSH and LQKENI. CDR3 loop: CASSLGTGGSNQPQHF. CDR3 nucleotides: TGTGCCAGCTCACTGGGGACAGGAGGGAGCAATCAGCCCCAGCATTTT. Drawing the rest from reference TRBV18 and TRBJ1-5, the complete variable domain is NAGVMQNPRHLVRRRGQEARLRCSPMKGHSHVYWYRQLPEEGLKFMVYLQKENIIDESGMPKERFSAEFPKEGPSILRIQQVVRGDSAAYFCASSLGTGGSNQPQHFGDGTRLSIL.

This chain connects TRBV27 to TRBJ1-5, with D unclear. Deletions cut 4 bases from V and 0 bases from J, with 4 bases between. In germline, CDR1 is MNHEY, CDR2 SMNVEV (reference sequence). CDR3 length equals 13 residues. The chain's CDR3 is CASSSRSNQPQHF. The CDR3 coding sequence is TGTGCCAGCAGTTCCCGTAGCAATCAGCCCCAGCATTTT.

The chain joins TRBV5-1 to TRBJ2-5; 8 positions agree with TRBD1. CDR1 SGHRS and CDR2 YFSETQ come from the germline V gene. CDR3 length: 16 residues. The junction had 15 bases not matched to a gene; V was cut back by 6 bases and J by 5 bases. CDR3 nucleotide sequence: TGCGCCAGCACCCCACGCGGACAGGGAATGTTGGAGACCCAGTACTTC. Residues: CASTPRGQGMLETQYF.

This clone was detected many times. The chain carries TRBV6-1 and TRBJ2-2; 9 bases fit TRBD2. The CDR3 spans 18 residues. Losses at the gene ends were 3 bases for V and 1 base for J; bases not matched to a gene: 9. Germline values: CDR1 MNHNS, CDR2 SASEGT. DNA for the CDR3: TGTGCCAGCAGTGACCGAGGGCTAGCGGGGATGAACACCGGGGAGCTGTTTTTT. This translates into CASSDRGLAGMNTGELFF.

There are a few counts of this clone. This chain uses TRBV2 with TRBJ1-2, with D possibly TRBD1 on 5 matching bases. V was cut by 2 bases and J by 8 bases, with 9 bases left in between. Looked up from germline, CDR1 is SNHLY and CDR2 is FYNNEI. The CDR3 length is 12 residues. The CDR3 here is CASSEQGRGYTF. CDR3 coding DNA: TGTGCCAGCAGTGAACAGGGTCGCGGCTACACCTTC. Variable domain in full (rest from reference TRBV2 and TRBJ1-2): EPEVTQTPSHQVTQMGQEVILRCVPISNHLYFYWYRQILGQKVEFLVSFYNNEISEKSEIFDDQFSVERPDGSNFTLKIRSTKLEDSAMYFCASSEQGRGYTFGSGTRLTVV.

About this clone: A junction boundary mismatches the germline segment, possibly from a read error. The chain uses TRBV3-1 (or the pseudogene TRBV3-2) and TRBJ2-5; tentative D call: TRBD2 (6 bases). Per the germline V gene, CDR1 is LGHDT and CDR2 is YNNKEL (reference sequence). CDR3 length equals 11 residues. This chain's CDR3 is CASSQAGGAHF. The CDR3 region has the DNA TGTGCCAGCAGCCAAGCGGGCGGGGCGCACTTC.

The genes are TRBV6-5 and TRBJ1-3, with D perhaps matching TRBD1 (5 bases). The CDR3 contains 15 residues. The V end was cut by 6 bases, the J end by 8 bases, with 20 bases between. CDR1 is MNHEY, CDR2 SVGAGI, per germline. CDR3 coding DNA: TGTGCCAGCAGGGCTGTAGGCAGGGCGAAGGACACCATATATTTT. It is translated as CASRAVGRAKDTIYF.

This clone was observed a few times. This rearrangement joins TRBV7-8 to TRBJ2-2; D is uncertain. CDR3 length: 14 amino acids. The V gene's germline CDR1 is SGHVS and CDR2 FQNEAQ. The V end was cut by 2 bases, the J end by 6 bases, with 10 bases between. This CDR3 reads CASSLSLGAGELFF. The DNA of the CDR3 is TGTGCCAGCAGCTTATCTCTGGGCGCCGGGGAGCTGTTTTTT.

This chain connects TRBV7-9 to TRBJ2-3, with 8 bases aligning to TRBD2. Losses at the gene ends were 7 bases for V and 4 bases for J; bases not matched to a gene: 7. CDR1 SEHNR and CDR2 FQNEAQ come from the germline V gene (reference sequence). The CDR3 totals 14 residues. The CDR3, as DNA: TGTGCCAGCATTCGGGAGGGGGGCGCAGATACGCAGTATTTT. It translates to CASIREGGADTQYF. The whole variable domain, filled in from reference TRBV7-9 and TRBJ2-3, reads DTGVSQNPRHKITKRGQNVTFRCDPISEHNRLYWYRQTLGQGPEFLTYFQNEAQLEKSRLLSDRFSAERPKGSFSTLEIQRTEQGDSAMYLCASIREGGADTQYFGPGTRLTVL.

The CDR3 region is CASSPSLVGGYGYTF. The CDR3 DNA is TGTGCCAGCAGCCCCAGTCTTGTCGGAGGCTATGGCTACACCTTC. The chain has TRBV3-1 (or the pseudogene TRBV3-2) and TRBJ1-2; D call uncertain. CDR3 length: 15 amino acids. Trimming left V 4 bases short and J 4 bases short, with 16 bases between. Per germline, CDR1 LGHDT and CDR2 YNNKEL (reference sequence).

This clone was counted only a few times. The genes are TRBV6-5 and TRBJ2-7; no clear D gene. The germline CDR1 and CDR2 sequences are MNHEY and SVGAGI. The CDR3 is made up of 14 amino acids. With 2 bases removed from V and 2 bases from J, the gap between germline ends came to 10 bases. The CDR3 loop is CASSYATYPYEQYF. The CDR3 nucleotides read TGTGCCAGCAGTTACGCGACATACCCCTACGAGCAGTACTTC.

The rearrangement joins TRBV25-1 to TRBJ2-5; unclear D gene. The CDR3 totals 14 residues. Germline V gives CDR1 MGHDK, CDR2 SYGVNS. The V gene lost 6 bases and the J gene lost 5 bases, with 16 bases spanning the gap. CDR3 protein: CASSRASLGETQYF. The CDR3 coding sequence is TGTGCCAGCAGCCGCGCCTCCCTCGGGGAGACCCAGTACTTC. The full variable domain, its missing parts supplied by reference TRBV25-1 and TRBJ2-5, is EADIYQTPRYLVIGTGKKITLECSQTMGHDKMYWYQQDPGMELHLIHYSYGVNSTEKGDLSSESTVSRIRTEHFPLTLESARPSHTSQYLCASSRASLGETQYFGPGTRLLVL.

The rearrangement joins TRBV9 to TRBJ1-1; D unresolved. The CDR3 consists of 15 residues. Trimming removed 1 base at V and 2 bases at J, with 12 bases between. The germline gives CDR1 SGDLS, CDR2 YYNGEE. In nucleotides, the CDR3 is TGTGCCAGCAGCGTAAGGCCAGGAACCAACACTGAAGCTTTCTTT. Translating gives CASSVRPGTNTEAFF.

The chain uses TRBV7-8 and TRBJ2-3; 10 bases agree with TRBD1. The CDR3 extends over 15 amino acids. Germline CDR1 reads SGHVS; CDR2 reads FQNEAQ. The V and J ends lost 1 base and 5 bases, in that order; junction bases with no gene match: 3. This chain's CDR3 is CASSLEGQGIDTQYF. The DNA for the CDR3 is TGTGCCAGCAGCTTAGAGGGACAGGGGATAGATACGCAGTATTTT.

This clone appeared a few times. The J gene is TRBJ2-4, the V gene TRBV5-1, with 8 bases fitting TRBD1. The germline V gene encodes CDR1 SGHRS and CDR2 YFSETQ. V lost 0 bases, J lost 3 bases, and 5 bases stayed unmatched. The CDR3 consists of 16 residues. Here the CDR3 reads CASSLDVTGDKNIQYF. CDR3 coding DNA: TGCGCCAGCAGCTTGGACGTGACAGGGGACAAAAACATTCAGTACTTC.

The chain joins TRBV4-2 to TRBJ1-2; 7 nucleotides agree with TRBD1. The junction had 9 bases not matched to a gene; V was cut back by 4 bases and J by 4 bases. The CDR3 has 15 amino acids. The germline gives CDR1 LGHNA, CDR2 YNFKEQ. CDR3 amino acids: CASSLQPGQTYGYTF. CDR3 sequence (DNA): TGTGCCAGCAGCCTTCAGCCGGGACAGACCTATGGCTACACCTTC.

As regards this clone: Sequence at one end of the junction differs from germline and may be a read error. The rearrangement links TRBV12-3 or TRBV12-4 to TRBJ1-5; the D gene is possibly TRBD1 (5 bases). The CDR3 has 13 amino acids. The CDR3: CASSLGRGQPQHF. The DNA for the CDR3 is TGTGCCAGCAGCTTAGGGAGGGGTCAGCCCCAGCATTTT.

The CDR3 DNA reads TGCGCCAGCAGCCAAGCCTGGACAGGATCTGGGGCCAACGTCCTGACTTTC. Translated: CASSQAWTGSGANVLTF. The chain couples TRBV4-1 to TRBJ2-6, with TRBD1 identical over 7 bases. The length of the CDR3 is 17 residues. Germline-derived CDR1 and CDR2 are MGHRA and YSYEKL. The ends lost 1 base at V and 1 base at J; junction bases unmatched: 4.

The chain employs TRBV5-5 and TRBJ1-6, with D tentatively TRBD1 (5 bases). V was cut by 2 bases and J by 5 bases, with 11 bases left in between. Germline assignment: CDR1 SGHKS and CDR2 YYEKEE (reference sequence). This CDR3 is built from 15 residues. In DNA, the CDR3 is TGTGCCAGCAGCTTCTCTCCGGGGGATAATTCACCCCTCCACTTT. It encodes CASSFSPGDNSPLHF.

This chain joins TRBV6-1 and TRBJ1-5, with TRBD1 identical over 7 bases. V was clipped by 0 bases and J by 7 bases; unmatched bases: 3. From germline, CDR1 is MNHNS and CDR2 SASEGT. The CDR3 is made up of 14 amino acids. CDR3 protein: CASSEADRYQPQHF. As DNA, the CDR3 is TGTGCCAGCAGTGAAGCGGACAGGTACCAGCCCCAGCATTTT.

The rearrangement uses TRBV10-1 and TRBJ2-5; 11 nucleotides align to TRBD1. The germline CDR1 and CDR2 sequences are WNHNN and SYGVQD (reference sequence). The CDR3 extends over 16 amino acids. The J segment lost 4 bases and the V segment lost 1 base, leaving 5 bases of the junction unmatched. Here the CDR3 reads CASSEYRTGGGETQYF. In DNA form, the CDR3 reads TGCGCCAGCAGTGAGTACCGGACAGGGGGCGGAGAGACCCAGTACTTC.

On this clone itself: The sample carries other DNA sequences with the same CDR3. The V call is TRBV6-5, the J call TRBJ2-6; possibly TRBD2 for D (6 bases). The CDR3 sequence is 14 residues long. Germline V CDR1 and CDR2: MNHEY, SVGAGI. V gave up 7 bases and J gave up 4 bases, with 11 bases separating them. The CDR3 DNA reads TGTGCCAGCAATGGGGGGACGGGGGCCAACGTCCTGACTTTC. As protein: CASNGGTGANVLTF.

V usage is TRBV11-2 and J usage is TRBJ2-5; D is perhaps TRBD2 (5 bases). The ends were cut back, 4 bases at V and 7 bases at J, with 13 bases in the middle. The CDR3 consists of 13 residues. Germline V gene lookup returns CDR1 SGHAT and CDR2 FQNNGV. CDR3 sequence: CASSSPEGLTQYF. CDR3 coding DNA: TGTGCCAGCAGCTCCCCAGAGGGATTGACCCAGTACTTC. The full variable domain, its missing parts supplied by reference TRBV11-2 and TRBJ2-5, is EAGVAQSPRYKIIEKRQSVAFWCNPISGHATLYWYQQILGQGPKLLIQFQNNGVVDDSQLPKDRFSAERLKGVDSTLKIQPAKLEDSAVYLCASSSPEGLTQYFGPGTRLLVL.

This clone has just a few counts. The chain carries TRBV10-3 and TRBJ2-5; D call uncertain. Per the germline V gene, CDR1 is ENHRY and CDR2 is SYGVKD. This CDR3 is 15 amino acids long. The V gene lost 10 bases and the J gene lost 4 bases, with 22 bases spanning the gap. The CDR3 reads CATRSGLLTPETQYF. CDR3 nucleotides: TGTGCCACCAGGAGTGGGCTTCTGACGCCAGAGACCCAGTACTTC.

The chain employs TRBV9 and TRBJ1-6, with D unresolved. V was pared by 0 bases and J by 6 bases, with 7 bases between. The CDR3 has 14 residues. Germline CDR1 reads SGDLS; CDR2 reads YYNGEE. CDR3 amino acids: CASSVESVNSPLHF. In DNA form, the CDR3 reads TGTGCCAGCAGCGTAGAGTCGGTTAATTCACCCCTCCACTTT.